This T cell receptor beta chain derives from a study of shared clonotypes between healthy human individuals (dated by TCRdb to the early 2020s). Regarding the complete study: A couple of women and three men aged 18 to 49 years were included in the cohort. Per donor, three plates each were used for CD4 naive and CD4 memory, two for CD8 naive, and one for CD8 memory. To estimate repertoire size and how much clonotype sharing occurs between individuals, the study deeply sequenced the blood TCR repertoires of several healthy adults. To increase sequencing depth and limit assay-specific biases, different laboratories used diverse techniques to prepare libraries and sequence TCR repertoires. Per donor, leukapheresis produced somewhere between about 0.8 and 9 billion PBMCs.

TCR CDR3 regions were amplified from genomic DNA by multiplex PCR using the deep immunoSEQ assay. Extracted genomic DNA from each cell subset was spread evenly across all wells of several immunoSEQ 96-well plates, with each plate serving as a replicate. For sorted subsets, each replicate PCR was loaded with around 200 ng genomic DNA, equivalent to approximately 33,000 T cell genomes. Purified libraries were quantified with a Qubit 3.0 fluorometer, sized on a Bioanalyzer 2100, and re-quantified with the KAPA Library Quantification kit. Every immunoSEQ 96-well plate was sequenced on a separate single-read 150-cycle Illumina NextSeq 550 flow cell. Per the source publication's procedure: The immunoSEQ output contained only junctional sequences without quality scores, so filtering could not match that applied to full-length reads. Sequences were annotated with PyIR, a Python wrapper for IgBLAST v1.9, and V/J genes and CDR3 were assigned using IMGT germline references. Reads with weak V/J assignments (E-value above 1e-6), missing CDR3, stop codons, out-of-frame junctions, or ambiguous translated residues were removed. V3J clonotypes were defined as sequences sharing an identical inferred V gene, J gene, and CDR3 amino acid sequence. The percentage overlap between two repertoires was calculated by dividing the number of shared unique clonotypes by the size of the smaller repertoire. Richness of each repertoire was evaluated using RTK rarefaction, the Chao1 estimator, and Recon v2.1 estimates of unobserved clonotypes. For all TCRbeta clonotypes obtained by the gDNA method from several donors, generation probabilities were computed with OLGA. TCRdb holds this immuneACCESS table with in-frame rearrangements only. Some clones are missing; in checked studies, unresolved V genes explain under half, and the rest has no known cause. The DNA gave D and trimming, while V, J and clone size come from that table. In all, the sample holds more than 550,000 clones, and around 77% of those were seen once. The ten largest make up approximately 1.8% of the sample.

CDR1 and CDR2, per the germline V gene, are MNHNS and SASEGT. From V the trimming removes 2 bases and from J it removes 5 bases, while the gene matches leave 2 bases of the junction unaccounted for. Counted from cysteine to phenylalanine, this CDR3 has 14 amino acids. Here the CDR3 DNA is all that survives: 42 bases in frame from base 1. The paper as a whole reports these results and caveats: Even with the large sequencing depth, rarefaction of the sorted-subset datasets indicated that sequencing was incomplete. Sampling was restricted to blood, and TCR repertoires in tissue are likely to differ from TCR repertoires in blood. Compared with non-shared clonotypes, clonotypes shared by all four sorted-subset donors had higher generation probabilities. Estimated clonotype richness was generally larger for naive than for memory subsets. When several donors were compared, the shared fraction of clonotypes was roughly 4.8% for naive CD4, 3.5% for naive CD8, 2.3% for memory CD4, and roughly 0.4% for memory CD8. The small number of donors limited the genetic and exposure-history diversity represented. Pairwise subsampling indicated that sequencing depth was expected to affect the degree of clonotype sharing among donors.

The donors were healthy, HIV-negative adults who had no recently reported acute infections or vaccinations. Every donor was a Caucasian adult residing in Nashville, Tennessee, USA. CD4+ T cells were enriched by magnetic negative selection; naive cells were then positively selected on CD45RA, and the negative fraction formed the memory subset. Blood was obtained by leukapheresis, after which PBMCs were separated by Ficoll-Histopaque density gradient centrifugation and cryopreserved in liquid nitrogen vapor phase. Analytical flow cytometry was used to check the purity and quantity of each magnetically sorted T cell population. From each sorted fraction, genomic DNA was isolated and quantified by UV absorbance on a Nanodrop 2000c. In this sample, this clone turned up a few times. Its binding antigen is unknown. The record has no base qualities; no much larger clone is one base away. This sample also contains other DNA sequences that code for the same CDR3.

Sequenced material: memory CD4+ T cells sorted from blood. The cell subset or site tag for this specimen amounts to: CD45RA-negative fraction. The receptor chain draws on TRBV6-1 and TRBJ2-2; the junction holds 7 bases that match TRBD1. This TCR was recovered from a woman in her 30s in good health. The DNA sequence is as follows: TGTGCCAGCAGTGAACGACAGGGTACCGGGGAGCTGTTTTTT. Its translation is CASSERQGTGELFF.